This TCR beta chain was profiled in a study of blood T cell repertoires in COVID-19. As for the study in general: T cells, B-cell-depleted T cells, or PBMCs supplied cDNA or gDNA.

Data came from immunoSEQ multiplex PCR; TCRdb stores just in-frame clones and leaves some out. The sample includes 260,000 or so clones, 80% to 90% of them seen just once. The CDR3 sequence is 16 residues long. Trimming removed 4 bases at V and 1 base at J, with 16 bases between. Germline CDR1 is SGHTA and CDR2 is FQGNSA. The receptor was derived from a woman aged 70-85 years with acute or convalescent COVID-19. The rearrangement links TRBV7-2 to TRBJ1-1; tentative D call: TRBD1 (5 bases). Sequencing was carried out using peripheral blood. CDR3 protein: CASSSTGGVRNTEAFF. Here the CDR3 DNA reads TGTGCCAGCAGCTCGACTGGGGGGGTCCGGAACACTGAAGCTTTCTTT.